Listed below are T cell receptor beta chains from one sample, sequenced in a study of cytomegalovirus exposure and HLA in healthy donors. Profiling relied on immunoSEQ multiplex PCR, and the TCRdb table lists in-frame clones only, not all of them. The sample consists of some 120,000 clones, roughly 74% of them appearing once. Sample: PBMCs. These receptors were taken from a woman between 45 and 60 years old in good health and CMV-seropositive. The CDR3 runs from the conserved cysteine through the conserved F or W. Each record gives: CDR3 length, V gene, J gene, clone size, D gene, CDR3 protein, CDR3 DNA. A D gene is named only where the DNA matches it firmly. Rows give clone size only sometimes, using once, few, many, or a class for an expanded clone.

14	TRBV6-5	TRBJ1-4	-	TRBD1	CASSGQGGREKLFF	TGTGCCAGCAGTGGACAGGGGGGAAGGGAAAAACTGTTTTTT
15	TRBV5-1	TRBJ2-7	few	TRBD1	CASSPLGQASYEQYF	TGCGCCAGCAGCCCCCTCGGACAGGCTTCCTACGAGCAGTACTTC
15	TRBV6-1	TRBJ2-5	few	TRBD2	CASTPGDYPAEAQYF	TGTGCCAGCACCCCCGGGGACTACCCCGCGGAGGCCCAGTACTTC
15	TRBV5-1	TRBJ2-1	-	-	CASSPHSQSYNEQFF	TGCGCCAGCAGCCCCCACTCACAGAGCTACAATGAGCAGTTCTTC
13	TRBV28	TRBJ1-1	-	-	CASSRSDNIEAFF	TGTGCCAGCAGCCGGTCGGACAACATAGAAGCTTTCTTT
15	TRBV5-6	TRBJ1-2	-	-	CASSRDSWTVKSYTF	TGTGCCAGCAGCCGCGATAGCTGGACAGTGAAGAGCTACACCTTC
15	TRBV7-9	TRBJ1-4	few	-	CASSLVSGWGEKLFF	TGTGCCAGCAGCTTAGTTTCAGGGTGGGGTGAAAAACTGTTTTTT
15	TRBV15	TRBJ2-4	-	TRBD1	CATSTPDRGGDIQYF	TGTGCCACCAGCACCCCGGACAGGGGGGGGGACATTCAGTACTTC
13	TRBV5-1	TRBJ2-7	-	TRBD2	CASSLAAGGKQYF	TGCGCCAGCAGCTTGGCCGCGGGGGGAAAGCAGTACTTC
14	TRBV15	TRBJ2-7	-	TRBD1	CATSRARGPGEQYF	TGTGCCACCAGCAGAGCGAGGGGGCCTGGAGAGCAGTACTTC
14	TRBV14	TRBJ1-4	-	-	CASSPSRVIGKLFF	TGTGCCAGCAGCCCTTCCAGGGTGATCGGAAAACTGTTTTTT
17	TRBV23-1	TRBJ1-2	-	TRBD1	CASSQAHGRDRVHGYTF	TGCGCCAGCAGTCAAGCCCACGGCCGGGACAGGGTGCATGGCTACACCTTC
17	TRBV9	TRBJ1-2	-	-	CASSRSRHKNPDYGYTF	TGTGCCAGCAGCCGCTCGAGGCACAAAAACCCCGACTATGGCTACACCTTC
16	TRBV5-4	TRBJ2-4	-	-	CASSLTSGPLKNIQYF	TGTGCCAGCAGCTTGACCAGCGGACCATTAAAAAACATTCAGTACTTC
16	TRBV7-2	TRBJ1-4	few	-	CASSPTRGSGNEKLFF	TGTGCCAGCAGCCCCACCAGGGGATCTGGTAATGAAAAACTGTTTTTT
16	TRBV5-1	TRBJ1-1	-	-	CASSLGRAGADTEAFF	TGCGCCAGCAGCCTCGGGCGTGCGGGGGCAGACACTGAAGCTTTCTTT
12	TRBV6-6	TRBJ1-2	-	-	CASGEVGNGYTF	TGTGCCAGCGGGGAAGTCGGGAATGGCTACACCTTC
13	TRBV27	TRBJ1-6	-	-	CASSAPGLAPLHF	TGTGCCAGCAGTGCGCCAGGGCTTGCCCCCCTCCACTTT
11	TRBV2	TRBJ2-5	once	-	CASSEAFTKYF	TGTGCCAGCAGTGAAGCGTTTACAAAGTACTTC
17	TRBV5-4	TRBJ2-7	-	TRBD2	CASSLAGTSGVIGEQYF	TGTGCCAGCAGCTTGGCCGGGACTAGCGGGGTGATTGGCGAGCAGTACTTC
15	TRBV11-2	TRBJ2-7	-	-	CASSLGATSSYEQYF	TGTGCCAGCAGCTTAGGAGCAACTAGCTCCTACGAGCAGTACTTC
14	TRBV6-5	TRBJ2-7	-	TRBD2	CASSYRGGRYEQYF	TGTGCCAGCAGTTACCGGGGAGGGAGGTACGAGCAGTACTTC
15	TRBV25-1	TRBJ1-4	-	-	CASSEWGGTNEKLFF	TGTGCCAGCAGTGAATGGGGGGGAACTAATGAAAAACTGTTTTTT
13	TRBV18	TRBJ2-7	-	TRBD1	CASSPTGGYEQYF	TGTGCCAGCTCACCGACAGGGGGCTACGAGCAGTACTTC
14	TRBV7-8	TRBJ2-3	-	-	CASKEGASTDTQYF	TGTGCCAGCAAGGAGGGTGCTAGCACAGATACGCAGTATTTT
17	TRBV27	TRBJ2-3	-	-	CASSVTSPDYQGDTQYF	TGTGCCAGCAGCGTTACCTCCCCGGACTACCAAGGGGATACGCAGTATTTT
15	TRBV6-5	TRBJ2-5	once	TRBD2	CASRPAGGGQETQYF	TGTGCCAGCAGACCCGCGGGGGGCGGGCAAGAGACCCAGTACTTC
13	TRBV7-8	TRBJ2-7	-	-	CASSRLPRYEQYF	TGTGCCAGCAGCCGCCTCCCGCGGTACGAGCAGTACTTC
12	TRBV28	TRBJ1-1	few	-	CASSFPGAVAFF	TGTGCCAGCAGTTTCCCAGGGGCTGTAGCTTTCTTT
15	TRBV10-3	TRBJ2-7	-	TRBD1	CATRQGLGSSDEQYF	TGTGCCACTCGACAGGGGCTGGGATCGAGTGACGAGCAGTACTTC
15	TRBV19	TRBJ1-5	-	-	CASSTAGHSNQPQHF	TGTGCCAGTAGTACCGCAGGGCATAGCAATCAGCCCCAGCATTTT
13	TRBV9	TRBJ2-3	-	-	CASSPRPYDTQYF	TGTGCCAGCAGCCCCCGCCCCTATGATACGCAGTATTTT
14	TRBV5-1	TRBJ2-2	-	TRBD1	CASSSTGDTGELFF	TGCGCCAGCAGCTCAACAGGGGACACCGGGGAGCTGTTTTTT
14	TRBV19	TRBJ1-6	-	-	CASKWGAQNSPLHF	TGTGCCAGTAAATGGGGCGCCCAGAATTCACCCCTCCACTTT
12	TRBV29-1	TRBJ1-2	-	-	CSVGRGEDGYTF	TGCAGCGTTGGGCGCGGGGAGGATGGCTACACCTTC
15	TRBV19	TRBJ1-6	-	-	CASKTTGGDNSPLHF	TGTGCCAGTAAAACTACCGGGGGGGATAATTCACCCCTCCACTTT
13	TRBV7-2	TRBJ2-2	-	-	CASSLQGTGELFF	TGTGCCAGCAGCCTGCAGGGGACCGGGGAGCTGTTTTTT
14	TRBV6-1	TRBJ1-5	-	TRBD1	CASKGASETRAQHF	TGTGCCAGCAAGGGGGCGAGCGAGACTAGGGCCCAGCATTTT
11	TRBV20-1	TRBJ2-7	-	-	CSATGSDEQYF	TGCAGCGCCACGGGGTCTGACGAGCAGTACTTC
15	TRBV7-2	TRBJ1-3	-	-	CASSLVAARGNTIYF	TGTGCCAGCAGCTTAGTGGCGGCGCGGGGAAACACCATATATTTT
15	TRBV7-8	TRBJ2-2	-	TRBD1	CASSLAGQTTGELFF	TGTGCCAGCAGCTTAGCGGGACAGACCACCGGGGAGCTGTTTTTT
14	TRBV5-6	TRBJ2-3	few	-	CASSSIGGPDTQYF	TGTGCCAGCAGCTCGATCGGGGGACCAGATACGCAGTATTTT
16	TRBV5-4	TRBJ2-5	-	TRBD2	CASSPLGGEGVETQYF	TGTGCCAGCAGCCCCCTTGGCGGGGAGGGAGTGGAGACCCAGTACTTC
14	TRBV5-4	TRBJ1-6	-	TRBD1	CASSWDSDNSPLHF	TGTGCCAGCAGTTGGGACAGCGATAATTCACCCCTCCACTTT
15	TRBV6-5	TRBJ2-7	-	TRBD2	CASSEGLAGNYEQYF	TGTGCCAGCTCCGAAGGACTAGCGGGGAACTACGAGCAGTACTTC
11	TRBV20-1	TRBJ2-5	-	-	CSGESHETQYF	TGCAGTGGTGAGAGTCACGAGACCCAGTACTTC
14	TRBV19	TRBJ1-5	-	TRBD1	CASREGGTGQPQHF	TGTGCCAGTAGGGAAGGGGGCACAGGTCAGCCCCAGCATTTT
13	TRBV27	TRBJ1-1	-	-	CASSRPDRPGAFF	TGTGCCAGCAGCCGACCCGACAGGCCTGGTGCTTTCTTT
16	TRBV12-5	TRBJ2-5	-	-	CASGPVSGSNQETQYF	TGTGCTAGTGGCCCTGTCAGCGGATCCAACCAAGAGACCCAGTACTTC
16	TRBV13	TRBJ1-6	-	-	CASSLGTGIFGSPLHF	TGTGCCAGCAGCTTAGGCACAGGCATATTCGGTTCACCCCTCCACTTT
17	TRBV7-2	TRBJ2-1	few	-	CASSLMSSARTYNEQFF	TGTGCCAGCAGCTTAATGAGTTCCGCTAGGACCTACAATGAGCAGTTCTTC
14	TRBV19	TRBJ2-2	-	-	CASSRQVNTGELFF	TGTGCCAGTAGTAGACAGGTGAACACCGGGGAGCTGTTTTTT
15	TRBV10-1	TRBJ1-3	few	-	CASSEQGTPGNTIYF	TGCGCCAGCAGTGAACAGGGTACCCCTGGAAACACCATATATTTT
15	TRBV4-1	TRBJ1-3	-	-	CASSQDRQALNTIYF	TGCGCCAGCAGCCAAGATCGGCAGGCCCTAAACACCATATATTTT
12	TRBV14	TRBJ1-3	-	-	CASSQERGTIYF	TGTGCCAGCAGCCAAGAAAGAGGCACCATATATTTT
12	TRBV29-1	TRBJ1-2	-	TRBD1	CSVEVTGVGYTF	TGCAGCGTTGAGGTGACAGGGGTTGGCTACACCTTC
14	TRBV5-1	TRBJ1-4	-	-	CASSLDYRDLKLFF	TGCGCCAGCAGCTTGGACTACCGGGACTTAAAACTGTTTTTT
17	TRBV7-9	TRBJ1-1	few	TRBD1	CASSLGGLRGMNTEAFF	TGTGCCAGCAGCTTAGGGGGTCTCAGGGGGATGAACACTGAAGCTTTCTTT
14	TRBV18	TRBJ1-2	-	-	CASSPYSGWESYTF	TGTGCCAGCTCACCGTACAGTGGCTGGGAGAGCTACACCTTC
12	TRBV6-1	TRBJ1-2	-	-	CASQITSGVFTF	TGTGCCAGCCAAATAACGTCAGGGGTCTTCACCTTC